Shown below are 25 T cell receptor beta chains from a single sample sequenced in a study of T-cell memory formation after mild COVID-19. TCRdb processed the 5' RACE reads anew with MiXCR; each CDR3 protein has one entry. The repertoire has over 450,000 distinct CDR3 sequences, roughly 22% of them found once; the top ten carry approximately 13%. Sequencing was carried out using PBMCs or a T cell subset sorted from them (not recorded which). The receptors were gathered from an adult woman who had mild COVID-19 (a few samples of this study predate the infection). Cell type and time point are not known.

This chain links TRBV20-1 with TRBJ1-1, with TRBD1 matching over 7 bases. Germline V gene data show CDR1 as DFQATT and CDR2 as SNEGSKA (reference sequence). CDR3 length: 17 residues. J was trimmed by 0 bases and V by 3 bases; bases with no gene match: 13. The CDR3 sequence is CSASRVHGQAMNTEAFF. DNA of the CDR3: TGCAGTGCTAGCCGCGTCCATGGACAGGCTATGAACACTGAAGCTTTCTTT.

The CDR3 DNA is TGTGCCAGCAGTGAGGCTAGCGGGATATCCGAGCAGTACTTC. Its protein product is CASSEASGISEQYF. The rearrangement joins TRBV25-1 to TRBJ2-7; 9 bases fit TRBD2. V lost 3 bases to trimming and J lost 6 bases; unmatched junction nucleotides: 6. In germline, CDR1 is MGHDK, CDR2 SYGVNS. This CDR3 comprises 14 residues.

The V and J genes are TRBV27 and TRBJ2-7; D unresolved. Germline lookup yields CDR1 MNHEY and CDR2 SMNVEV (reference sequence). CDR3 size: 15 residues. V lost 5 bases, J lost 3 bases, and 17 bases lay in between. This CDR3 is CASSKLEGWGYEQYF. The CDR3 region has the DNA TGTGCCAGCAGTAAGCTGGAAGGTTGGGGCTACGAGCAGTACTTC.

CDR3: CASSSLTGPSTGELFF. As DNA, the CDR3 is TGTGCCAGCAGTTCCTTGACAGGGCCGAGCACCGGGGAGCTGTTTTTT. The V gene is TRBV6-6, the J gene TRBJ2-2; TRBD1 matches 7 bases. The V segment lost 4 bases and the J segment 4 bases; nucleotides outside the gene matches: 9. The germline CDR1 and CDR2 sequences are MNHNY and SVGAGI (reference sequence). The CDR3 has 16 amino acids.

The CDR3 DNA follows: TGTGCCAGCACCTCGGGACAGGGGCAGACCCAGTACTTC. Translating gives CASTSGQGQTQYF. The chain couples TRBV12-3 or TRBV12-4 to TRBJ2-5; 10 nucleotides agree with TRBD1. V was pared by 7 bases and J by 6 bases, with 5 bases of the junction left unmatched. This CDR3 is 13 amino acids long.

The chain employs TRBV6-5 and TRBJ1-1, with TRBD1 matching 7 bases. The CDR3 has 14 amino acids. Trimming cost V 6 bases and J 5 bases; bases outside gene matches: 9. Per the germline V gene, CDR1 is MNHEY and CDR2 is SVGAGI. The CDR3 nucleotides are TGTGCCAGCAGATATGACAGGGTGATGACTGAAGCTTTCTTT. It specifies CASRYDRVMTEAFF.

The chain uses TRBV20-1 and TRBJ2-5; 15 bases align to TRBD2. The CDR3 runs to 16 residues. Germline V gene data show CDR1 as DFQATT and CDR2 as SNEGSKA (reference sequence). Trimming removed 5 bases from V and 2 bases from J; junction bases left unmatched: 6. CDR3 amino acids: CSARTSGGASQETQYF. The DNA of the CDR3 is TGCAGTGCTCGGACTAGCGGGGGGGCCTCGCAAGAGACCCAGTACTTC.

The chain employs TRBV29-1 and TRBJ2-1; maybe TRBD2 (5 bases). This CDR3 is built from 14 residues. Looked up from germline, CDR1 is SQVTM and CDR2 is ANQGSEA. V lost 4 bases and J lost 9, with 19 bases in between. The CDR3 DNA reads TGCAGCGTTGTCCTAGCAGCCACAACCAGTGAGCAGTTCTTC. Translation: CSVVLAATTSEQFF.

V gene TRBV25-1 combines with J gene TRBJ1-1; 11 bases match TRBD1. This CDR3 spans 15 amino acids. The V gene end was trimmed by 3 bases and the J gene end by 8 bases; junction bases not matched to a gene: 8. The germline gives CDR1 MGHDK, CDR2 SYGVNS. CDR3 loop: CASSDSGTGGSEAFF. CDR3 sequence (DNA): TGTGCCAGCAGTGACTCCGGGACAGGGGGTAGCGAAGCTTTCTTT.

The V gene is TRBV20-1, the J gene TRBJ1-2; a possible D gene is TRBD1 (6 bases). Germline V CDR1 and CDR2: DFQATT, SNEGSKA (reference sequence). The CDR3 runs to 15 residues. V was shortened by 0 bases and J by 4 bases, with 15 bases between the two germline ends. DNA of the CDR3: TGCAGTGCTAGAGAGGGCCGGGGGCAACGCTATGGCTACACCTTC. This gives the protein CSAREGRGQRYGYTF.

The chain carries TRBV25-1 and TRBJ1-1, with 7 bases lining up with TRBD1. The CDR3 length is 15 residues. The germline V gene encodes CDR1 MGHDK and CDR2 SYGVNS. Trimming took 1 base from V and 3 from J; bases not matched to a gene: 5. The CDR3 DNA follows: TGTGCCAGCAGTGAATTAACAGGGGCGGACACTGAAGCTTTCTTT. Amino acids: CASSELTGADTEAFF.

This clonotype has a handful of counts. This rearrangement joins TRBV6-6 to TRBJ1-3, with D uncertain. The V end was cut by 0 bases, the J end by 4 bases, with 13 bases between. CDR3 length equals 16 residues. Germline-derived CDR1 and CDR2 are MNHNY and SVGAGI (reference sequence). CDR3 DNA: TGTGCCAGCAGTTACTCTGCCCGGGTCGAGGGAAACACCATATATTTT. As protein: CASSYSARVEGNTIYF.

V usage is TRBV5-5 and J usage is TRBJ2-2; 7 bases map to TRBD2. Unmatched junction bases numbered 7, after V lost 4 bases and J lost 1 base. Germline V gene sequence: CDR1 SGHKS, CDR2 YYEKEE (reference sequence). This CDR3 has 16 residues. The CDR3 reads CASSQRAGMNTGELFF. CDR3 bases: TGTGCCAGCAGCCAGCGAGCGGGGATGAACACCGGGGAGCTGTTTTTT.

This clonotype has just a few counts. The chain is built from TRBV12-3 or TRBV12-4 and TRBJ1-4, with 8 bases fitting TRBD1. Losses at the gene ends were 4 bases for V and 1 base for J; bases not matched to a gene: 5. CDR3 size: 16 residues. The CDR3 sequence: CASSYQGAITNEKLFF. The CDR3, as DNA: TGTGCCAGCAGTTATCAGGGGGCGATAACTAATGAAAAACTGTTTTTT.

This clonotype has a handful of counts. V usage is TRBV4-1 and J usage is TRBJ2-3; possibly TRBD1 for D (6 bases). This CDR3 region has 14 residues. V dropped 1 base and J dropped 5 bases, with 10 bases sitting between them. Germline CDR1 MGHRA, CDR2 YSYEKL. The CDR3: CASSQAGAGDTQYF. CDR3 in DNA: TGCGCCAGCAGCCAAGCAGGGGCCGGAGATACGCAGTATTTT.

This clonotype was detected a few times. The genes are TRBV18 and TRBJ2-7; 7 bases fit TRBD1. This CDR3 comprises 13 residues. V lost 6 bases and J lost 5; bases outside the gene matches: 7. Germline V lookup: CDR1 KGHSH, CDR2 LQKENI. The CDR3 sequence: CASSSTGVDEQYF. The CDR3 DNA sequence: TGTGCCAGCTCGTCCACAGGGGTCGACGAGCAGTACTTC.

J is TRBJ2-1 and V is TRBV7-2; TRBD1 aligns across 10 bases. The V segment lost 4 bases and the J segment 7 bases; nucleotides outside the gene matches: 7. This CDR3 is built from 15 residues. Germline lookup yields CDR1 SGHTA and CDR2 FQGNSA. This chain's CDR3 is CASSSDRGRRNEQFF. As DNA, the CDR3 is TGTGCCAGCAGCTCAGACAGGGGGCGTCGAAATGAGCAGTTCTTC.

This clonotype was recorded many times. The chain joins TRBV20-1 to TRBJ2-3; 8 positions agree with TRBD2. From germline, CDR1 is DFQATT and CDR2 SNEGSKA (reference sequence). This CDR3 spans 12 amino acids. V dropped 6 bases and J dropped 6; count of bases not matched to a gene: 5. The CDR3 DNA follows: TGCAGTGCACGGACTAGCCAGGATACGCAGTATTTT. This sequence encodes CSARTSQDTQYF.

The V and J genes are TRBV19 and TRBJ1-1, with D tentatively TRBD1 (6 bases). Germline CDR1 LNHDA, CDR2 SQIVND (reference sequence). V lost 7 bases, J lost 0 bases, and 18 bases lay in between. The CDR3 length is 16 residues. Written as DNA, the CDR3 is TGTGCCAGTATCCGGGGCTGGGGGGCAATGAACACTGAAGCTTTCTTT. Its protein is CASIRGWGAMNTEAFF.

This clonotype turned up a few times. The CDR3 loop is CASSLAPGHEQYF. DNA of the CDR3: TGTGCCAGCAGTTTAGCCCCAGGCCACGAGCAGTACTTC. This chain joins TRBV6-1 and TRBJ2-7; D is unclear. Deletions cut 5 bases from V and 5 bases from J, with 13 bases between. The CDR3 contains 13 residues. In germline, CDR1 is MNHNS, CDR2 SASEGT.

This clonotype was counted many times. The chain is built from TRBV7-2 and TRBJ2-1, with D possibly TRBD2 on 5 matching bases. There are 13 residues in the CDR3. Germline CDR1 SGHTA, CDR2 FQGNSA. V was trimmed by 5 bases and J by 7 bases, leaving 12 bases between them. CDR3 in DNA: TGTGCCAGCAGCCGGAGGCTAGGAAATGAGCAGTTCTTC. Its translation: CASSRRLGNEQFF. The variable domain in full, completed from reference TRBV7-2 and TRBJ2-1, reads GAGVSQSPSNKVTEKGKDVELRCDPISGHTALYWYRQSLGQGLEFLIYFQGNSAPDKSGLPSDRFSAERTGGSVSTLTIQRTQQEDSAVYLCASSRRLGNEQFFGPGTRLTVL.

This chain uses TRBV6-5 with TRBJ2-7; the match to TRBD2 covers 9 bases. Looked up from germline, CDR1 is MNHEY and CDR2 is SVGAGI. CDR3 length equals 14 residues. V gave up 5 bases and J gave up 3 bases; unmatched junction bases: 5. The CDR3 coding sequence is TGTGCCAGCAGTAGCGGGGGGCTGATCTACGAGCAGTACTTC. Protein: CASSSGGLIYEQYF.

This chain connects TRBV12-3 or TRBV12-4 to TRBJ2-3; 10 bases fit TRBD2. The CDR3 has 16 amino acids. After removal of 3 bases from V and 7 bases from J, the junction contained 10 bases not matched to a gene. The CDR3 DNA follows: TGTGCCAGCAGTTTCCCGGGACTAGCGATACCTTATACGCAGTATTTT. This gives the protein CASSFPGLAIPYTQYF.

This clonotype was counted a few times. The chain joins TRBV20-1 to TRBJ2-3; 14 nucleotides align to TRBD2. The V gene's germline CDR1 is DFQATT and CDR2 SNEGSKA (reference sequence). Trimming removed 3 bases from V and 7 bases from J; junction bases left unmatched: 12. This CDR3 region has 17 residues. The CDR3 coding sequence is TGCAGTGCTAGTTTGGGGGCGGGGACTAGCGGGAGACATACGCAGTATTTT. Translating gives CSASLGAGTSGRHTQYF.

The CDR3 protein is CASSLQGEGKLFF. The CDR3 bases are TGCGCCAGCAGCCTGCAGGGAGAGGGAAAACTGTTTTTT. The gene calls are TRBV4-1 and TRBJ1-4, with a weak D call TRBD1 (5 bases). From germline, CDR1 is MGHRA and CDR2 YSYEKL. The ends were cut back, 4 bases at V and 10 bases at J, with 13 bases in the middle. The CDR3 length is 13 residues.